The 11 T cell receptor beta chains below come from one sample, sequenced in a study of blood T cell repertoires in COVID-19. Assay used: immunoSEQ multiplex PCR; TCRdb lists only in-frame clones, some missing. The sample carries about 250,000 clones, approximately 89% recorded once. The sequencing sample was made of peripheral blood. Receptors originate from a woman aged 25 to 39 with COVID-19, enrolled during active disease.

This clone was seen a handful of times. This chain links TRBV12-3 or TRBV12-4 with TRBJ1-1; maybe TRBD1 (6 bases). V lost 5 bases, J lost 1 base, and 8 bases lay in between. The CDR3 is made up of 13 amino acids. The CDR3 DNA sequence: TGTGCCAGCAGTACGACAGGGAACACTGAAGCTTTCTTT. Encoded protein: CASSTTGNTEAFF.

The CDR3 reads CASSYGGGTGGKLFF. Written as DNA, the CDR3 is TGTGCCAGCAGTTACGGGGGTGGGACAGGCGGAAAACTGTTTTTT. V usage is TRBV6-5 and J usage is TRBJ1-4; 8 positions agree with TRBD1. Germline CDR1 and CDR2: MNHEY and SVGAGI. CDR3 length: 15 residues. Trimming took 2 bases from V and 10 from J; bases not matched to a gene: 9.

The chain recombines TRBV10-1 with TRBJ2-2; D is perhaps TRBD2 (5 bases). V was shortened by 6 bases and J by 3 bases, with 8 bases between the two germline ends. Germline loops: CDR1 WNHNN, CDR2 SYGVQD (reference sequence). The CDR3 extends over 13 amino acids. CDR3 in DNA: TGCGCCAGCAGAAAGGAGGACACCGGGGAGCTGTTTTTT. The encoded protein is CASRKEDTGELFF.

V usage is TRBV19 and J usage is TRBJ1-5, with 11 bases fitting TRBD1. J lost 1 base, V lost 5 bases, and 4 bases had no gene match. Per the germline V gene, CDR1 is LNHDA and CDR2 is SQIVND (reference sequence). The CDR3 covers 16 residues. The CDR3 here is CASSAGTGGSNQPQHF. DNA for the CDR3: TGTGCCAGTAGTGCCGGGACAGGGGGAAGCAATCAGCCCCAGCATTTT.

In its sample, this clone was seen once. V usage is TRBV7-2 and J usage is TRBJ2-1; possibly TRBD1 for D (5 bases). The V and J ends lost 7 bases and 3 bases respectively, with 10 bases between them. The CDR3 is made up of 13 amino acids. Germline V gene data show CDR1 as SGHTA and CDR2 as FQGNSA. CDR3 sequence: CASILDIYNEQFF. The CDR3 DNA sequence: TGTGCCAGCATCCTGGACATCTACAATGAGCAGTTCTTC.

The chain combines TRBV19 with TRBJ2-1, with 7 bases that match TRBD2. The germline V gene has CDR1 LNHDA and CDR2 SQIVND (reference sequence). Germline trimming cut 3 bases from V and 0 bases from J; bases unmatched to any gene: 5. The CDR3 extends over 16 amino acids. CDR3 nucleotides: TGTGCCAGTAGTATGGGAGCGGGATTCTCCTACAATGAGCAGTTCTTC. This codes for CASSMGAGFSYNEQFF. The variable domain in full, completed from reference TRBV19 and TRBJ2-1, reads DGGITQSPKYLFRKEGQNVTLSCEQNLNHDAMYWYRQDPGQGLRLIYYSQIVNDFQKGDIAEGYSVSREKKESFPLTVTSAQKNPTAFYLCASSMGAGFSYNEQFFGPGTRLTVL.

This clone was counted once. The chain has TRBV5-4 and TRBJ1-1; TRBD1 matches at 7 bases. The CDR3 is 15 amino acids. CDR1 and CDR2 from the germline V gene are SGHNT and YYREEE (reference sequence). With V trimmed by 4 bases and J by 3 bases, 9 bases remained unmatched. Here the CDR3 DNA reads TGTGCCAGCAGCCCTACAGGGGCGCGAGACACTGAAGCTTTCTTT. It encodes CASSPTGARDTEAFF.

The rearrangement links TRBV6-2 or TRBV6-3 to TRBJ2-1; 12 nucleotides align to TRBD2. This CDR3 has 16 residues. J lost 2 bases, V lost 5 bases, and 4 bases had no gene match. The germline CDR1 and CDR2 sequences are MNHEY and SVGEGT. The CDR3 coding sequence is TGTGCCAGCAGTCCCAGGACTAGCGGGGCCTACAATGAGCAGTTCTTC. This codes for CASSPRTSGAYNEQFF.

The chain recombines TRBV29-1 with TRBJ2-3, with 7 nucleotides matching TRBD2. The germline gives CDR1 SQVTM, CDR2 ANQGSEA. This CDR3 is built from 12 residues. With V trimmed by 6 bases and J by 4 bases, 4 bases remained unmatched. CDR3 nucleotide sequence: TGCAGCGTCCGGGACTACGCAGATACGCAGTATTTT. Its protein is CSVRDYADTQYF.

The V and J genes are TRBV5-1 and TRBJ1-1; 11 bases map to TRBD1. The CDR3 has 16 amino acids. Unmatched junction bases numbered 7, after V lost 3 bases and J lost 3 bases. Germline V gene sequence: CDR1 SGHRS, CDR2 YFSETQ. The CDR3 is CASSWRTGGADTEAFF. CDR3 bases: TGCGCCAGCAGCTGGCGGACAGGGGGCGCAGACACTGAAGCTTTCTTT.

The rearrangement links TRBV9 to TRBJ2-5, with D hard to call. CDR1 and CDR2 (germline): SGDLS, YYNGEE. Trimming took 5 bases from V and 2 from J, leaving 10 bases between them. The CDR3 extends over 13 amino acids. In nucleotides, the CDR3 is TGTGCCAGCAGTCGGCCACAGCAAGAGACCCAGTACTTC. Its protein is CASSRPQQETQYF.